The next 16 T cell receptor beta chains were all read from a single sample in a study of cytomegalovirus exposure and HLA in healthy donors. PCR employed 60 Vbeta and 13 Jbeta primers. TCRdb's table, derived via immunoSEQ multiplex PCR, lists solely in-frame clones and lacks some. The data show about 120,000 clones, and the top ten clones hold approximately 1.6%. Sequencing was done on a sample of PBMCs. These receptors originate from a woman in her thirties or forties in good health and CMV-seropositive.

The chain joins TRBV14 to TRBJ1-1; D unresolved. This CDR3 has 18 residues. V lost 0 bases, J lost 1 base, and 18 bases lay in between. Germline V lookup: CDR1 SGHDN, CDR2 FVKESK. The CDR3 reads CASSQDRTLHGKNTEAFF. CDR3 in DNA: TGTGCCAGCAGCCAAGACCGGACCCTACACGGGAAGAACACTGAAGCTTTCTTT.

The rearrangement links TRBV28 to TRBJ1-5; D might be TRBD1 (5 bases). The ends were cut back, 7 bases at V and 1 base at J, with 17 bases in the middle. The CDR3 is 16 amino acids. Germline V gene lookup returns CDR1 MDHEN and CDR2 SYDVKM. CDR3 in DNA: TGTGCCAGCACCCTAGGCGGGGCCGGGAGCAATCAGCCCCAGCATTTT. Amino acids: CASTLGGAGSNQPQHF.

The chain couples TRBV15 to TRBJ2-7, with TRBD2 as a possible D gene (6 bases). The CDR3 sequence is 16 residues long. CDR1 and CDR2 (germline): LNHNV, YYDKDF (reference sequence). The V and J ends lost 3 bases and 3 bases respectively, with 18 bases between them. CDR3 in amino acids: CATSRGLGPSGYEQYF. The CDR3 DNA is TGTGCCACCAGCAGGGGACTTGGACCCTCCGGCTACGAGCAGTACTTC.

The chain carries TRBV30 and TRBJ1-5; D possibly corresponds to TRBD1 (5 bases). V lost 4 bases, J lost 7 bases, and 23 bases lay in between. The CDR3 length is 16 residues. The germline V gene has CDR1 GTSNPN and CDR2 SVGIG (reference sequence). The CDR3 bases are TGTGCCTGGATGGCCCCCGGGCCTCCTAGGGGACAGCCCCAGCATTTT. It specifies CAWMAPGPPRGQPQHF. Full variable domain (missing parts from reference TRBV30 and TRBJ1-5): SQTIHQWPATLVQPVGSPLSLECTVEGTSNPNLYWYRQAAGRGLQLLFYSVGIGQISSEVPQNLSASRPQDRQFILSSKKLLLSDSGFYLCAWMAPGPPRGQPQHFGDGTRLSIL.

The rearrangement joins TRBV6-5 to TRBJ1-2; 7 positions agree with TRBD1. The CDR3 contains 15 residues. The germline V gene encodes CDR1 MNHEY and CDR2 SVGAGI. The V and J ends lost 8 bases and 2 bases, in that order; junction bases with no gene match: 11. Written as DNA, the CDR3 is TGTGCCAGCCGGTACAGGGGACTGAACAACTATGGCTACACCTTC. This gives the protein CASRYRGLNNYGYTF.

The chain combines TRBV12-5 with TRBJ2-3, with no clear D. Germline V CDR1 and CDR2: LGHNT, FRNRAP. The CDR3 has 15 amino acids. V was cut by 1 base and J by 4 bases, with 12 bases left in between. In DNA form, the CDR3 reads TGTGCTAGTGGTTTGGATGGTTATGTAGCAGATACGCAGTATTTT. Translated: CASGLDGYVADTQYF.

The chain joins TRBV7-9 to TRBJ1-6, with D maybe TRBD1 (6 bases). Germline V gene sequence: CDR1 SEHNR, CDR2 FQNEAQ (reference sequence). V was clipped by 7 bases and J by 9 bases, with 19 bases between them. The CDR3 consists of 15 residues. The CDR3 DNA is TGTGCCAGCACTCTGGAACAGGGAGGGGTTTCACCCCTCCACTTT. As protein: CASTLEQGGVSPLHF.

The V and J genes are TRBV5-1 and TRBJ2-3; 8 positions agree with TRBD1. CDR1 is SGHRS, CDR2 YFSETQ, per germline. The CDR3 sequence is 16 residues long. V lost 5 bases and J lost 2; bases outside the gene matches: 10. CDR3 in amino acids: CASRSQGATHTDTQYF. CDR3 coding DNA: TGCGCCAGCAGGTCCCAGGGGGCGACTCACACAGATACGCAGTATTTT.

The V call is TRBV7-9, the J call TRBJ2-3; 14 nucleotides line up with TRBD2. The CDR3 has 17 amino acids. The V gene's germline CDR1 is SEHNR and CDR2 FQNEAQ (reference sequence). Germline trimming cut 1 base from V and 7 bases from J; bases unmatched to any gene: 7. CDR3 sequence: CASSLGGLAGVVNTQYF. DNA of the CDR3: TGTGCCAGCAGCTTAGGGGGACTAGCGGGAGTGGTAAATACGCAGTATTTT.

This chain uses TRBV6-1 with TRBJ1-5; 8 positions agree with TRBD1. V was clipped by 5 bases and J by 5 bases; unmatched bases: 8. Germline loops: CDR1 MNHNS, CDR2 SASEGT. CDR3 length: 15 amino acids. The CDR3 DNA sequence: TGTGCCAGCAGTTGGATCCAGGGGGCGTATCAGCCCCAGCATTTT. This sequence encodes CASSWIQGAYQPQHF.

The chain employs TRBV10-3 and TRBJ2-1; maybe TRBD2 (6 bases). V gave up 4 bases and J gave up 7 bases, with 14 bases separating them. Germline V gene data show CDR1 as ENHRY and CDR2 as SYGVKD. CDR3 length: 14 residues. The CDR3 bases are TGTGCCATCAGTGCCAGACTAGTGGGTAATGAGCAGTTCTTC. Translation gives CAISARLVGNEQFF.

The J gene is TRBJ1-4, the V gene TRBV5-1; 7 bases are a match to TRBD1. Germline V CDR1 and CDR2: SGHRS, YFSETQ. The V gene end was trimmed by 2 bases and the J gene end by 8 bases; junction bases not matched to a gene: 3. There are 13 residues in the CDR3. The chain's CDR3 is CASSFTGEEKLFF. In DNA form, the CDR3 reads TGCGCCAGCAGCTTTACAGGGGAGGAAAAACTGTTTTTT.

The chain carries TRBV25-1 and TRBJ1-6; no clear D gene. V dropped 1 base and J dropped 3 bases, with 7 bases sitting between them. Germline CDR1 MGHDK, CDR2 SYGVNS. The CDR3 has 15 amino acids. The CDR3 coding sequence is TGTGCCAGCAGTGAATCGAGCATCTATAATTCACCCCTCCACTTT. This translates into CASSESSIYNSPLHF.

Worth noting for this clone: This specimen includes other DNA sequences encoding the same CDR3. V usage is TRBV2 and J usage is TRBJ2-7, with D possibly matching TRBD1 (6 bases). The germline V and J ends were trimmed by 9 bases and 0 bases, with 12 bases remaining between them. This CDR3 region has 13 residues. The germline V gene encodes CDR1 SNHLY and CDR2 FYNNEI. CDR3 DNA sequence: TGTGCCAGGGGTGGACAGTCCTCCTACGAGCAGTACTTC. Translating it yields CARGGQSSYEQYF.

V is TRBV2 and J is TRBJ2-7; 8 nucleotides match TRBD1. This CDR3 spans 15 amino acids. CDR1 SNHLY and CDR2 FYNNEI come from the germline V gene. With 4 bases clipped from V and 6 bases from J, the junction kept 11 bases outside the gene matches. CDR3 nucleotide sequence: TGTGCCAGCAGTGGGCCTCCGACAGGGGTAGGCGAGCAGTACTTC. It is translated as CASSGPPTGVGEQYF.

This chain joins TRBV7-9 and TRBJ2-1, with D possibly TRBD1 on 6 matching bases. The CDR3 extends over 13 amino acids. Germline values: CDR1 SEHNR, CDR2 FQNEAQ (reference sequence). V lost 4 bases and J lost 10, with 14 bases in between. The CDR3 region is CASSSVDRYEQFF. The CDR3 coding sequence is TGTGCCAGCAGCTCCGTCGACAGGTACGAGCAGTTCTTC.